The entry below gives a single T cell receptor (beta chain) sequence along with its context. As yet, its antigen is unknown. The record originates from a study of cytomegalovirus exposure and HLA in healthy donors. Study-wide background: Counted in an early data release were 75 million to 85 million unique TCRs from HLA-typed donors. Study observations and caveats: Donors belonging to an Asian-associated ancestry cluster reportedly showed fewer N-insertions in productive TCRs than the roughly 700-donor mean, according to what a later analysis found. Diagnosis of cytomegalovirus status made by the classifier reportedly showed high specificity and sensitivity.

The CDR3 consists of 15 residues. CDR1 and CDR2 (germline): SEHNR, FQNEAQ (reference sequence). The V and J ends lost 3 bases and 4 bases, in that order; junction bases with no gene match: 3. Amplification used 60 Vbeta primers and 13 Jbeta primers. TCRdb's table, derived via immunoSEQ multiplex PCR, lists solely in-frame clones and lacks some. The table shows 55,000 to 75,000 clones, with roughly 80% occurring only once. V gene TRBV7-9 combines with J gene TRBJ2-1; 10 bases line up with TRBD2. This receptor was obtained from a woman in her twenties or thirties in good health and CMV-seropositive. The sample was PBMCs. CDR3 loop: CASSFTSGIYNEQFF. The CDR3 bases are TGTGCCAGCAGCTTCACTAGCGGGATTTACAATGAGCAGTTCTTC.